The present entry profiles one TCR beta chain with its context. Its matching antigen is unknown. These data are taken from a study of CD8 T cells in ankylosing spondylitis. Overall study results and limits: Before this, some motif variants had been reported in reactive arthritis synovial fluid and blood. Disease-linked clones were reportedly significantly enriched in matched ankylosing spondylitis synovial fluid. Ankylosing spondylitis blood appeared to carry a characteristic TCR beta motif of fewer than 10 highly homologous variants. CD8+ cells made up the disease-linked clones, which were relatively rare in peripheral blood.

TCRdb re-called the 5' RACE reads through MiXCR, storing one row per CDR3 protein. The sample lists 150,000 to 200,000 distinct CDR3 sequences; about 32% were seen once. Sequenced: synovial fluid, either unsorted or a sorted T cell fraction (not recorded which). The TCR was taken from a male donor with ankylosing spondylitis.

CDR3 in amino acids: CSARVGGNTEAFF. CDR3 DNA sequence: TGCAGTGCTAGAGTAGGGGGGAACACTGAAGCTTTCTTT. The V gene is TRBV20-1, the J gene TRBJ1-1; D might be TRBD1 (6 bases). The V and J ends lost 1 base and 1 base respectively, with 7 bases between them. The germline gives CDR1 DFQATT, CDR2 SNEGSKA (reference sequence). This CDR3 has 13 amino acids.